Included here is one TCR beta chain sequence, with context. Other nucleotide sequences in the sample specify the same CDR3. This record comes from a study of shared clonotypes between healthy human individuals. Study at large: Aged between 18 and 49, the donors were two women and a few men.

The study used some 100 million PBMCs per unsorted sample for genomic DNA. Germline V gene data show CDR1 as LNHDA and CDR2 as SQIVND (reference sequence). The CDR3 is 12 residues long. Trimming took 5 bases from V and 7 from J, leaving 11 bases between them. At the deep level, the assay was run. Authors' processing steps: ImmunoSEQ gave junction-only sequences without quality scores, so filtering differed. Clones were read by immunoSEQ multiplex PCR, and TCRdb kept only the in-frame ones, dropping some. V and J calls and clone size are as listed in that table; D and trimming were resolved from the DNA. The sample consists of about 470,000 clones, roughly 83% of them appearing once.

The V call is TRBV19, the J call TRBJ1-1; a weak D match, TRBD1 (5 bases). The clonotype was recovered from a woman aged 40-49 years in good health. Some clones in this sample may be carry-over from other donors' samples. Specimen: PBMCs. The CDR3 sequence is CASSPRDGEAFF. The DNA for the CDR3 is TGTGCCAGTAGTCCCAGGGACGGTGAAGCTTTCTTT.